Each of the 28 T cell receptor beta chains below was sequenced from the same sample in a study of T cells in Graves' hyperthyroidism and ophthalmopathy. Amplification targeted TCR beta CDR3 regions from RNA transcripts. The study used the HTBI primer set for a first-round RT-PCR of the TCR CDR3. One entry per CDR3 protein results from TCRdb running MiXCR on the multiplex PCR reads. The repertoire holds approximately 690,000 distinct CDR3 sequences, roughly 15% seen once, with approximately 12% in the top ten. Source material: blood. These receptors all come from a woman aged 50 to 60 with Graves' ophthalmopathy.

The rearrangement joins TRBV5-4 to TRBJ2-7; 11 bases align to TRBD2. This CDR3 comprises 15 residues. The trim removed 3 bases at V and 7 bases at J, leaving 9 bases unmatched. The germline V gene encodes CDR1 SGHNT and CDR2 YYREEE (reference sequence). CDR3 sequence (DNA): TGTGCCAGCAGCTCCGGGACTAGCGGCCTTAGGGAGCAGTACTTC. Encoded protein: CASSSGTSGLREQYF. The whole variable domain, filled in from reference TRBV5-4 and TRBJ2-7, reads ETGVTQSPTHLIKTRGQQVTLRCSSQSGHNTVSWYQQALGQGPQFIFQYYREEENGRGNFPPRFSGLQFPNYSSELNVNALELDDSALYLCASSSGTSGLREQYFGPGTRLTVT.

Concerning this clonotype: Possible read error: a much larger clone is one base away. The chain uses TRBV11-2 and TRBJ2-7, with 12 bases fitting TRBD2. There are 19 residues in the CDR3. Germline CDR1 reads SGHAT; CDR2 reads FQNNGV. J gave up 0 bases and V 5 bases, and 14 bases lay outside the gene matches. The CDR3 coding sequence is TGTGCCAGCAGCCCTAAGACTAGCGGGAGAGTCAGGGGCTCCTACGAGCAGTACTTC. As protein: CASSPKTSGRVRGSYEQYF.

The table lists this clonotype with many counts. J is TRBJ2-1 and V is TRBV2; 8 positions agree with TRBD2. This CDR3 spans 14 amino acids. The ends lost 7 bases at V and 2 bases at J; junction bases unmatched: 4. Looked up from germline, CDR1 is SNHLY and CDR2 is FYNNEI. CDR3 sequence reads: CASKAGDTYNEQFF. In DNA form, the CDR3 reads TGTGCCAGCAAAGCGGGAGACACCTACAATGAGCAGTTCTTC.

The chain couples TRBV20-1 to TRBJ2-7; D possibly matches TRBD1 or TRBD2 (5 bases each). The CDR3 extends over 14 amino acids. Germline CDR1 and CDR2: DFQATT and SNEGSKA (reference sequence). Trimming removed 6 bases from V and 1 base from J, with 16 bases in between. In nucleotides, the CDR3 is TGCAGTGCAACACGGGACGGAGGTTCCTACGAGCAGTACTTC. This encodes CSATRDGGSYEQYF.

This clonotype was seen many times. This chain links TRBV29-1 with TRBJ2-2; the D gene is possibly TRBD1 (6 bases). Trimming stripped 7 bases from V and 1 base from J, with 16 bases between. This CDR3 has 15 amino acids. The V gene's germline CDR1 is SQVTM and CDR2 ANQGSEA. In DNA, the CDR3 is TGCAGCGCACACTCGGGACACCTGAACACCGGGGAGCTGTTTTTT. Translated, it gives CSAHSGHLNTGELFF.

V and J are TRBV19 and TRBJ1-3; D gene unclear. V lost 6 bases, J lost 16 bases, and 16 bases lay in between. This CDR3 is 11 amino acids long. Looked up from germline, CDR1 is LNHDA and CDR2 is SQIVND (reference sequence). CDR3 loop: CASRDSTLRYF. As DNA, the CDR3 is TGTGCCAGTAGGGACTCCACGCTTCGGTATTTT.

This clonotype was seen at least ten times. V usage is TRBV3-1 and J usage is TRBJ1-2, with 8 bases fitting TRBD1. The CDR3 contains 15 residues. Germline V gives CDR1 LGHDT, CDR2 YNNKEL (reference sequence). V shed 4 bases and J 8 bases; nucleotides not matched to a gene: 12. This CDR3 reads CASSPWDRPAGGYTF. For the CDR3, the DNA is TGTGCCAGCAGCCCCTGGGACAGGCCTGCGGGAGGCTACACCTTC.

The chain links TRBV7-9 to TRBJ1-5, with TRBD1 matching 8 bases. Per germline, CDR1 SEHNR and CDR2 FQNEAQ (reference sequence). This CDR3 contains 14 residues. The V segment lost 3 bases and the J segment 8 bases; nucleotides outside the gene matches: 6. The CDR3 bases are TGTGCCAGCAGCTTTACAGGGGGTGGGGAGCCCCAGCATTTT. Protein product: CASSFTGGGEPQHF.

The table lists this clonotype with many counts. The chain is built from TRBV7-9 and TRBJ2-3; no firm D call. Germline V lookup: CDR1 SEHNR, CDR2 FQNEAQ (reference sequence). The CDR3 covers 11 residues. V shed 6 bases and J shed 4 bases, with 5 bases lying between them. The CDR3: CASSLSDTQYF. For the CDR3, the DNA is TGTGCCAGCAGTTTATCAGATACGCAGTATTTT.

This rearrangement joins TRBV4-2 to TRBJ1-1; a possible D gene is TRBD1 (6 bases). The CDR3 consists of 15 residues. From germline, CDR1 is LGHNA and CDR2 YNFKEQ. The V and J ends lost 0 bases and 5 bases respectively, with 13 bases between them. The CDR3 DNA sequence: TGTGCCAGCAGCCAAGAGATCCAGGGGTGGACTGAAGCTTTCTTT. Its translation is CASSQEIQGWTEAFF.

This clonotype showed up many times. The chain joins TRBV12-3 or TRBV12-4 to TRBJ2-7, with 11 positions matching TRBD2. V gave up 5 bases and J gave up 9 bases; unmatched junction bases: 9. There are 14 residues in the CDR3. CDR3 sequence reads: CASSPPGLAAVQYF. The DNA of the CDR3 is TGTGCCAGCAGTCCCCCGGGACTAGCGGCAGTGCAGTACTTC.

V gene TRBV7-2 combines with J gene TRBJ2-2, with D tentatively TRBD2 (5 bases). V lost 5 bases, J lost 8 bases, and 15 bases lay in between. The CDR3 has 14 amino acids. The germline V gene has CDR1 SGHTA and CDR2 FQGNSA. The CDR3 sequence is CASSRGAASGELFF. The CDR3 DNA follows: TGTGCCAGCAGCCGGGGAGCGGCTTCGGGGGAGCTGTTTTTT. Variable domain in full (rest from reference TRBV7-2 and TRBJ2-2): GAGVSQSPSNKVTEKGKDVELRCDPISGHTALYWYRQSLGQGLEFLIYFQGNSAPDKSGLPSDRFSAERTGGSVSTLTIQRTQQEDSAVYLCASSRGAASGELFFGEGSRLTVL.

This clonotype was observed many times. The J gene is TRBJ2-7, the V gene TRBV9; D may be TRBD1 (7 bases). The CDR3 totals 16 residues. V was trimmed by 4 bases and J by 2 bases, leaving 19 bases between them. Germline V gene data show CDR1 as SGDLS and CDR2 as YYNGEE. Here the CDR3 reads CASSLQGLASTYEQYF. Written as DNA, the CDR3 is TGTGCCAGCAGCCTACAGGGGCTAGCGTCTACCTACGAGCAGTACTTC.

This clonotype was detected many times. The chain joins TRBV27 to TRBJ1-2, with D perhaps TRBD1 (5 bases). Trimming shortened V by 3 bases and J by 8 bases, and 13 bases separated the two germline ends. Germline CDR1 reads MNHEY; CDR2 reads SMNVEV (reference sequence). The CDR3 runs to 13 residues. As DNA, the CDR3 is TGTGCCAGCAGTTTTCGCCAGGGTGGAGGCTACACCTTC. Its translation is CASSFRQGGGYTF.

In its sample, this clonotype was seen a few times. The chain combines TRBV14 with TRBJ2-1; 13 positions agree with TRBD2. With 4 bases clipped from V and 9 bases from J, the junction kept 6 bases outside the gene matches. This CDR3 contains 15 residues. In germline, CDR1 is SGHDN, CDR2 FVKESK. This CDR3 is CASSLTLAGGGEQFF. The CDR3 region has the DNA TGTGCCAGCAGCCTGACACTAGCGGGAGGGGGTGAGCAGTTCTTC.

The sample holds a few counts of this clonotype. J is TRBJ2-7 and V is TRBV7-2; 9 bases map to TRBD2. Germline CDR1 and CDR2: SGHTA and FQGNSA. CDR3 length: 13 residues. The J segment lost 6 bases and the V segment lost 3 bases, leaving 3 bases of the junction unmatched. The CDR3 sequence: CASSFGGRVEQYF. For the CDR3, the DNA is TGTGCCAGCAGCTTTGGCGGGAGGGTCGAGCAGTACTTC. Complete variable domain (other parts from reference TRBV7-2 and TRBJ2-7): GAGVSQSPSNKVTEKGKDVELRCDPISGHTALYWYRQSLGQGLEFLIYFQGNSAPDKSGLPSDRFSAERTGGSVSTLTIQRTQQEDSAVYLCASSFGGRVEQYFGPGTRLTVT.

The chain couples TRBV6-1 to TRBJ2-3; no clear D gene. The CDR3 spans 15 residues. Germline lookup yields CDR1 MNHNS and CDR2 SASEGT. V was trimmed by 4 bases and J by 4 bases, leaving 15 bases between them. The CDR3 nucleotides are TGTGCCAGCAGTGGGCCTCCGAGCCCTCCAGATACGCAGTATTTT. Protein: CASSGPPSPPDTQYF.

This clonotype was recorded many times. The V call is TRBV7-9, the J call TRBJ2-7; D tentatively fits TRBD1 or TRBD2 (5 bases each). Trimming took 0 bases from V and 4 from J, leaving 13 bases between them. The CDR3 runs 15 residues. Germline V CDR1 and CDR2: SEHNR, FQNEAQ (reference sequence). The DNA of the CDR3 is TGTGCCAGCAGCTTAGCGAGACTACCAGGGTACGAGCAGTACTTC. Encoded protein: CASSLARLPGYEQYF.

V and J are TRBV28 and TRBJ2-5, with TRBD1 as a possible D gene (5 bases). V dropped 6 bases and J dropped 1 base, with 12 bases sitting between them. CDR1 and CDR2 (germline): MDHEN, SYDVKM. This CDR3 has 14 amino acids. Here the CDR3 DNA reads TGTGCCAGCAGCTATACCCAGGGCCAAGAGACCCAGTACTTC. This codes for CASSYTQGQETQYF.

This clonotype was found a few times. The rearrangement joins TRBV6-5 to TRBJ2-1; 9 bases line up with TRBD2. The CDR3 totals 16 residues. Germline V gives CDR1 MNHEY, CDR2 SVGAGI. J lost 10 bases, V lost 1 base, and 11 bases had no gene match. The DNA of the CDR3 is TGTGCCAGCAGTTACTTACGACTAGCGGAGCAGCCAGAGCAGTTCTTC. It specifies CASSYLRLAEQPEQFF.

Remarks on this clonotype: The conserved final phenylalanine or tryptophan is absent from the CDR3, which likely points to a read error. The chain links TRBV20-1 to TRBJ1-3; 9 bases align to TRBD1. The CDR3 is 14 residues long. The germline CDR1 and CDR2 sequences are DFQATT and SNEGSKA (reference sequence). J was trimmed by 1 base and V by 4 bases; bases with no gene match: 2. CDR3 nucleotide sequence: TGCAGTGCTAAACAGGGGGCTTCTGGAAACACCATATATTCT. Its translation: CSAKQGASGNTIYS.

This clonotype was counted ten times or more. This chain uses TRBV6-1 with TRBJ2-5; TRBD1 might be the D (7 bases). This CDR3 is 18 amino acids long. V was trimmed by 5 bases and J by 2 bases, leaving 24 bases between them. Per the germline V gene, CDR1 is MNHNS and CDR2 is SASEGT. This CDR3 reads CASSRRRDRARPQETQYF. Written as DNA, the CDR3 is TGTGCCAGCAGTAGGAGGCGGGACAGAGCACGACCTCAAGAGACCCAGTACTTC.

In its sample, this clonotype was seen a few times. V is TRBV6-2 or TRBV6-3 and J is TRBJ2-7; maybe TRBD2 (5 bases). Trimming removed 8 bases from V and 2 bases from J, with 13 bases in between. CDR3 length: 13 residues. Germline V gives CDR1 MNHEY, CDR2 SVGEGT. The CDR3 nucleotides read TGTGCCAGCGGATTAACTAGTACCTACGAGCAGTACTTC. Amino acid sequence: CASGLTSTYEQYF.

This clonotype was seen at least ten times. This rearrangement joins TRBV12-3 or TRBV12-4 to TRBJ2-7, with 7 nucleotides matching TRBD2. V dropped 5 bases and J dropped 3; count of bases not matched to a gene: 13. This CDR3 region has 16 residues. DNA for the CDR3: TGTGCCAGCAGTCCCTGGGGAGGGACTTCCGGCTACGAGCAGTACTTC. Translating it yields CASSPWGGTSGYEQYF.

The sample holds many counts of this clonotype. This chain links TRBV30 with TRBJ1-5, with TRBD1 matching 7 bases. V was clipped by 2 bases and J by 2 bases; unmatched bases: 6. Germline V CDR1 and CDR2: GTSNPN, SVGIG (reference sequence). The CDR3 totals 15 residues. CDR3 DNA: TGTGCCTGGAGTACCGGGACAGCTGGCAATCAGCCCCAGCATTTT. Protein: CAWSTGTAGNQPQHF.

This clonotype was counted at least ten times. V gene TRBV19 combines with J gene TRBJ1-1; 8 positions agree with TRBD1. V lost 5 bases and J lost 2; bases outside the gene matches: 7. CDR1 and CDR2 from the germline V gene are LNHDA and SQIVND (reference sequence). The CDR3 has 15 amino acids. The CDR3 protein is CASSHGTGPNTEAFF. The CDR3 DNA sequence: TGTGCCAGTAGTCATGGGACAGGACCAAACACTGAAGCTTTCTTT.

This clonotype was seen a handful of times. This CDR3 is CASSTTGETEAFF. CDR3 bases: TGTGCCAGCAGTACTACAGGGGAAACTGAAGCTTTCTTT. This rearrangement joins TRBV28 to TRBJ1-1, with TRBD1 matching over 7 bases. The CDR3 loop spans 13 amino acids. V dropped 5 bases and J dropped 5; count of bases not matched to a gene: 5. CDR1 and CDR2 from the germline V gene are MDHEN and SYDVKM.

This clonotype was counted between two and nine times. The chain joins TRBV14 to TRBJ2-7; weak D call: TRBD1 (6 bases). V dropped 5 bases and J dropped 2 bases, with 16 bases sitting between them. This CDR3 contains 15 residues. From germline, CDR1 is SGHDN and CDR2 FVKESK. The CDR3 loop is CASSKNDRPTYEQYF. The CDR3 nucleotides are TGTGCCAGCAGCAAGAACGACAGGCCCACCTACGAGCAGTACTTC. The full variable domain, its missing parts supplied by reference TRBV14 and TRBJ2-7, is EAGVTQFPSHSVIEKGQTVTLRCDPISGHDNLYWYRRVMGKEIKFLLHFVKESKQDESGMPNNRFLAERTGGTYSTLKVQPAELEDSGVYFCASSKNDRPTYEQYFGPGTRLTVT.